This T cell receptor beta chain is from a study of blood T cell repertoires in COVID-19. The data were produced by immunoSEQ multiplex PCR, yet TCRdb's version contains in-frame clones alone and is incomplete. The sample yields roughly 30,000 clones, 93% seen once. V lost 3 bases, J lost 8 bases, and 11 bases lay in between. CDR1 and CDR2 from the germline V gene are MNHEY and SMNVEV (reference sequence). The CDR3 totals 14 residues. Sequencing was carried out using peripheral blood. This clonotype originated in a human donor in a cohort sampled during active COVID-19. This chain uses TRBV27 with TRBJ1-6, with D possibly being TRBD1 (5 bases). CDR3 residues: CASSLGLGDSPLHF. The CDR3 DNA follows: TGTGCCAGCAGTTTGGGACTTGGGGATTCACCCCTCCACTTT.